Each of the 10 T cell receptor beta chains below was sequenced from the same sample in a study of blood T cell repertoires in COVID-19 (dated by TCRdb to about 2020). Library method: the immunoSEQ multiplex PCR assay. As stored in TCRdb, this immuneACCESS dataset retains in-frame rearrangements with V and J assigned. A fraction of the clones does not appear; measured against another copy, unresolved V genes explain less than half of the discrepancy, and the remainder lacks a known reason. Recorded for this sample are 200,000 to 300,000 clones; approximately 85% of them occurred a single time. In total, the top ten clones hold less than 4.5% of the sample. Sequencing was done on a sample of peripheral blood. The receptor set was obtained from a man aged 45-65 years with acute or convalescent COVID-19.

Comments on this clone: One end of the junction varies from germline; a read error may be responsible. The CDR3 is CASTPGTGGESPLHF. The DNA of the CDR3 is TGTGCCAGCACACCGGGGACAGGGGGCGAGTCACCCCTCCACTTT. V usage is TRBV18 and J usage is TRBJ1-6; 12 bases fit TRBD1. The CDR3 spans 15 residues. CDR1 and CDR2 from the germline V gene are KGHSH and LQKENI. The variable domain in full, with the rest retrieved from reference TRBV18 and TRBJ1-6, is NAGVMQNPRHLVRRRGQEARLRCSPMKGHSHVYWYRQLPEEGLKFMVYLQKENIIDESGMPKERFSAEFPKEGPSILRIQQVVRGDSAAYFCASTPGTGGESPLHFGNGTRLTVT.

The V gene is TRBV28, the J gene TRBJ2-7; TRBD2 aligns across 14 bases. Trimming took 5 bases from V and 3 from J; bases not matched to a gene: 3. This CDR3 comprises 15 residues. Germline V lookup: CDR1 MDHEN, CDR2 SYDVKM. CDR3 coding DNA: TGTGCCAGCAGTGGACTAGCGGGAGGAATCTACGAGCAGTACTTC. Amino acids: CASSGLAGGIYEQYF.

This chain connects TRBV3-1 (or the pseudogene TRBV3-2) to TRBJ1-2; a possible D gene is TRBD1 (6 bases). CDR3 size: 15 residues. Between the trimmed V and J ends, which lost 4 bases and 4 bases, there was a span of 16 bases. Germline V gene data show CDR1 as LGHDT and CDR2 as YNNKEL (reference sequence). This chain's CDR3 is CASSLPNARGYGYTF. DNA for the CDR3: TGTGCCAGCAGCCTCCCAAATGCCAGGGGCTATGGCTACACCTTC.

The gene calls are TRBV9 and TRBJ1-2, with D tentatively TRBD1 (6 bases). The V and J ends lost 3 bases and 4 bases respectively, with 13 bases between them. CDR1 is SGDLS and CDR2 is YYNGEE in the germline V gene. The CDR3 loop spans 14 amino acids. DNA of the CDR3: TGTGCCAGCAGCGGATGGACAGAGGGCTATGGCTACACCTTC. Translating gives CASSGWTEGYGYTF.

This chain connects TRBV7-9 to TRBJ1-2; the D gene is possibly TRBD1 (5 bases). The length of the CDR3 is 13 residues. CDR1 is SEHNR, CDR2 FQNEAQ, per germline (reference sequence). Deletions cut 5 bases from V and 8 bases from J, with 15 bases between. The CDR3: CASSPRGWGGYTF. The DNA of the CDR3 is TGTGCCAGCAGCCCCCGGGGGTGGGGCGGCTACACCTTC. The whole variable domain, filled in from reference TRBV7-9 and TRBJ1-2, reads DTGVSQNPRHKITKRGQNVTFRCDPISEHNRLYWYRQTLGQGPEFLTYFQNEAQLEKSRLLSDRFSAERPKGSFSTLEIQRTEQGDSAMYLCASSPRGWGGYTFGSGTRLTVV.

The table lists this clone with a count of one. CDR3 in DNA: TGCGCCAGCAGCTTGAGCGGGGGGAGCACAGATACGCAGTATTTT. Translating gives CASSLSGGSTDTQYF. The genes are TRBV5-1 and TRBJ2-3, with 9 bases that match TRBD2. Germline V lookup: CDR1 SGHRS, CDR2 YFSETQ. This CDR3 is 15 amino acids long. The V segment lost 1 base and the J segment 0 bases; nucleotides outside the gene matches: 0.

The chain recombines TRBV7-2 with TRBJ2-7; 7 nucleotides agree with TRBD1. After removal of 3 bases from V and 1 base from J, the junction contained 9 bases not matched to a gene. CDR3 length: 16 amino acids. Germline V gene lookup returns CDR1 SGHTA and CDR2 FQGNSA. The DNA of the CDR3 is TGTGCCAGCAGCTTTCCCGGGACAGCCCGTTCCTACGAGCAGTACTTC. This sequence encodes CASSFPGTARSYEQYF.

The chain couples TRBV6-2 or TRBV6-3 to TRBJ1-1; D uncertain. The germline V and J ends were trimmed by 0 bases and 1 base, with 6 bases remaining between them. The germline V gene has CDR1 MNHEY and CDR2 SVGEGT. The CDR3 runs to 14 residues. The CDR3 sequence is CASSYSPGNTEAFF. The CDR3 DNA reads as TGTGCCAGCAGTTACTCCCCGGGGAACACTGAAGCTTTCTTT.

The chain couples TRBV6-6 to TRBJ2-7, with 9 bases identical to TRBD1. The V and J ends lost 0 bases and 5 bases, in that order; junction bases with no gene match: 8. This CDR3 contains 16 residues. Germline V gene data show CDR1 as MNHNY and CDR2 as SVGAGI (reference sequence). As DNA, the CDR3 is TGTGCCAGCAGTTACTCCCTGGGACAGGGCTTCGACGAGCAGTACTTC. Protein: CASSYSLGQGFDEQYF.

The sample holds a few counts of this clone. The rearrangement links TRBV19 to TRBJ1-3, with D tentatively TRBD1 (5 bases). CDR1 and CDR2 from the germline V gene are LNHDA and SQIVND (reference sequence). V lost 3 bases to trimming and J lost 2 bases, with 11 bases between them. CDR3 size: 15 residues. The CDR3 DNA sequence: TGTGCCAGTAGTATGAGCGGGACCACTGGAAACACCATATATTTT. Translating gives CASSMSGTTGNTIYF.